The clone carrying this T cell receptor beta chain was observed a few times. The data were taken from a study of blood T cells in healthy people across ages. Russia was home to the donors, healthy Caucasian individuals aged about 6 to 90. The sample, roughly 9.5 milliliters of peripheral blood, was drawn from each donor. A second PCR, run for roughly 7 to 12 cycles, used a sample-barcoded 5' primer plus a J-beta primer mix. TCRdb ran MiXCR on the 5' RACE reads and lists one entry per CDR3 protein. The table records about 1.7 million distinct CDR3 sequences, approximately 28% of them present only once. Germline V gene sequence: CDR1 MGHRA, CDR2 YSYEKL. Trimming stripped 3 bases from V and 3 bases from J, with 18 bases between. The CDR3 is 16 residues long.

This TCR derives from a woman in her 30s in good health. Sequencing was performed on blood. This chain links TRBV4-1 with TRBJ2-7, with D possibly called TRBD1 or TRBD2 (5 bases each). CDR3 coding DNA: TGCGCCAGCAGCCAGGCCACTATCGTTGGGGGCTACGAGCAGTACTTC. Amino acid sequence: CASSQATIVGGYEQYF.